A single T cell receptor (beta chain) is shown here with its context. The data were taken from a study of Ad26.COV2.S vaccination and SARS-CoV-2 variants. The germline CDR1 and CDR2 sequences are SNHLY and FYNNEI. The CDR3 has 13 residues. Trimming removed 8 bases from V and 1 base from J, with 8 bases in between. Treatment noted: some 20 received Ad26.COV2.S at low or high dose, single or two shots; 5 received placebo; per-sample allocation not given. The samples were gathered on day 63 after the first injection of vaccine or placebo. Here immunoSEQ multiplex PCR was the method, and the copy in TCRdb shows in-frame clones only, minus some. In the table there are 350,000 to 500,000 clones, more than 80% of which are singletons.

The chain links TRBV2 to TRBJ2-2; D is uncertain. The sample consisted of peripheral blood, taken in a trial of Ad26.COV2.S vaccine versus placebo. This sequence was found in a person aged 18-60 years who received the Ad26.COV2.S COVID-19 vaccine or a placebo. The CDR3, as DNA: TGTGCCAGCGTTCAGGAGAACACCGGGGAGCTGTTTTTT. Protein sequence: CASVQENTGELFF.